The 3 T cell receptor beta chains below come from one sample, sequenced in a study of shared clonotypes between healthy human individuals. Some clones are missing from TCRdb's copy, which holds only in-frame ones; the method was immunoSEQ multiplex PCR. The sample has about 2.4 million clones, 93% seen once; the top ten hold approximately 0.37%. Sample: naive CD4+ T cells from PBMCs. Sample subset: CD45RA+ positively selected. These receptors all come from a man in his late teens or twenties in good health. Some clones in this sample may be carry-over from other donors' samples.

The chain links TRBV27 to TRBJ1-1; 7 positions agree with TRBD1. Germline V CDR1 and CDR2: MNHEY, SMNVEV (reference sequence). The CDR3 is 17 residues long. Unmatched junction bases numbered 11, after V lost 3 bases and J lost 1 base. This CDR3 is CASSFHPVGQSNTEAFF. The CDR3 DNA reads as TGTGCCAGCAGTTTCCACCCGGTGGGACAGTCGAACACTGAAGCTTTCTTT.

This clone was seen just once. The V call is TRBV27, the J call TRBJ1-1; D call uncertain. CDR1 is MNHEY and CDR2 is SMNVEV in the germline V gene (reference sequence). The CDR3 is 14 amino acids. V was cut by 2 bases and J by 2 bases, with 9 bases left in between. This CDR3 reads CASSLRDYNTEAFF. The DNA of the CDR3 is TGTGCCAGCAGTTTACGGGATTATAACACTGAAGCTTTCTTT.

This clone was found once. The rearrangement uses TRBV19 and TRBJ1-5, with D unresolved. From germline, CDR1 is LNHDA and CDR2 SQIVND (reference sequence). CDR3 length equals 13 residues. Trimming shortened V by 6 bases and J by 3 bases, and 9 bases separated the two germline ends. This chain's CDR3 is CASSEGVNQPQHF. The CDR3 nucleotides read TGTGCCAGTAGCGAGGGAGTCAATCAGCCCCAGCATTTT. Filled out from reference TRBV19 and TRBJ1-5, the complete variable domain reads DGGITQSPKYLFRKEGQNVTLSCEQNLNHDAMYWYRQDPGQGLRLIYYSQIVNDFQKGDIAEGYSVSREKKESFPLTVTSAQKNPTAFYLCASSEGVNQPQHFGDGTRLSIL.